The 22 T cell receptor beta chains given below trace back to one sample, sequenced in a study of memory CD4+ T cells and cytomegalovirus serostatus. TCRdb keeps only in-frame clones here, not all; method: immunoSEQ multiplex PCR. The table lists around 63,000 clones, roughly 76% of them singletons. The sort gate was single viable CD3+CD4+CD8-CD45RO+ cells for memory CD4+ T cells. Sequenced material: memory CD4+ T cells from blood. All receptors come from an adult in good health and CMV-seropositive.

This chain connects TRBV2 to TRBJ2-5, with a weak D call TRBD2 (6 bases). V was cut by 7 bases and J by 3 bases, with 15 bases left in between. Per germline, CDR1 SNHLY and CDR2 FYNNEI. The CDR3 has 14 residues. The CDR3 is CASTRGKREETQYF. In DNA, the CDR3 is TGTGCCAGCACGCGGGGCAAAAGAGAAGAGACCCAGTACTTC.

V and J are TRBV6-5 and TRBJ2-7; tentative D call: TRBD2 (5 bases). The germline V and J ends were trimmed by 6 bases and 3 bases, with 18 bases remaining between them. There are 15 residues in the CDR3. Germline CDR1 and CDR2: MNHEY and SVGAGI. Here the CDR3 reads CASSSGAVSGYEQYF. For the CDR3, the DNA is TGTGCCAGCAGCTCCGGAGCGGTTTCGGGCTACGAGCAGTACTTC.

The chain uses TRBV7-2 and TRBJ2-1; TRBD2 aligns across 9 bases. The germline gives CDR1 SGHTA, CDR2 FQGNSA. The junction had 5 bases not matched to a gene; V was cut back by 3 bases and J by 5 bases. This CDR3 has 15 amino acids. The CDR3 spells CASSFTSGPHNEQFF. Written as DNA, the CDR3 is TGTGCCAGCAGCTTCACTAGCGGGCCGCACAATGAGCAGTTCTTC.

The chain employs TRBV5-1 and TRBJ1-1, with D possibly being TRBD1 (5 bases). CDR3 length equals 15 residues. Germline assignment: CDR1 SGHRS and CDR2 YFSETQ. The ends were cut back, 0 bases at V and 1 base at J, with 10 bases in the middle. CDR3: CASSLAVDKNTEAFF. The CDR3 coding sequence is TGCGCCAGCAGCTTGGCCGTGGACAAGAACACTGAAGCTTTCTTT.

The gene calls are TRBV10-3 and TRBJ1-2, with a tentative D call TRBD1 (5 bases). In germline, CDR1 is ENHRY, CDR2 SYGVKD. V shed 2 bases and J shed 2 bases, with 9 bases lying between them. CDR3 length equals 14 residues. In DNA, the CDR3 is TGTGCCATCAGTGAGCCACGGGGCAACTATGGCTACACCTTC. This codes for CAISEPRGNYGYTF.

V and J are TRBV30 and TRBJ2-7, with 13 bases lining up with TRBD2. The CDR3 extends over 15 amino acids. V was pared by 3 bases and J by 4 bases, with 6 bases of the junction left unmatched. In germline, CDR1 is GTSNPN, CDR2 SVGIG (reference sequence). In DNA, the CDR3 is TGTGCCTGGAGCCTGGGACTAGCGGGGCCATACGAGCAGTACTTC. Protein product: CAWSLGLAGPYEQYF. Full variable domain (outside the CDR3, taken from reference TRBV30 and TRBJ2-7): SQTIHQWPATLVQPVGSPLSLECTVEGTSNPNLYWYRQAAGRGLQLLFYSVGIGQISSEVPQNLSASRPQDRQFILSSKKLLLSDSGFYLCAWSLGLAGPYEQYFGPGTRLTVT.

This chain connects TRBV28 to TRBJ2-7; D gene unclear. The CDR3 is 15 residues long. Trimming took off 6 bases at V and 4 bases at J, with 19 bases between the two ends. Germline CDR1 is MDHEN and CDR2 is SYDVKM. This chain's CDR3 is CASRPSRDPGYEQYF. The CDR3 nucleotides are TGTGCCAGCAGGCCCAGCCGAGACCCAGGTTACGAGCAGTACTTC.

The CDR3 DNA sequence: TGCGCCAGCAGCTCCGGACCTAGCGGGGGGTTGAATGAGCAGTTCTTC. It codes for CASSSGPSGGLNEQFF. This sequence joins TRBV5-1 and TRBJ2-1; 11 positions match TRBD2. The CDR3 is 16 amino acids. Germline CDR1 is SGHRS and CDR2 is YFSETQ. Germline trimming cut 3 bases from V and 7 bases from J; bases unmatched to any gene: 9.

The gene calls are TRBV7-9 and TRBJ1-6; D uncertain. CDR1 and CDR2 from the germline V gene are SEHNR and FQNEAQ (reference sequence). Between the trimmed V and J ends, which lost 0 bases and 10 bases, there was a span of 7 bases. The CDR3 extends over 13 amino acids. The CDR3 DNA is TGTGCCAGCAGCTTAGCCGAGAAATCACCCCTCCACTTT. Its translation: CASSLAEKSPLHF.

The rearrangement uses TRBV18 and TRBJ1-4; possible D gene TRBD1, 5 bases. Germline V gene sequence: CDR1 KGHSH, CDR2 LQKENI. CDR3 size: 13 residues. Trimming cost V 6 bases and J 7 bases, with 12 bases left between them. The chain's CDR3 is CASSAGSSEKLFF. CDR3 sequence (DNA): TGTGCCAGCTCCGCAGGGTCGAGTGAAAAACTGTTTTTT. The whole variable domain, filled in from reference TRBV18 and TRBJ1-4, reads NAGVMQNPRHLVRRRGQEARLRCSPMKGHSHVYWYRQLPEEGLKFMVYLQKENIIDESGMPKERFSAEFPKEGPSILRIQQVVRGDSAAYFCASSAGSSEKLFFGSGTQLSVL.

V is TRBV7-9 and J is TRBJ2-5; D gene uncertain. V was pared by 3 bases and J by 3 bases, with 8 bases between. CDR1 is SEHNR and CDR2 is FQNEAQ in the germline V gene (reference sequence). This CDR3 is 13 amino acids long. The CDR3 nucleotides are TGTGCCAGCAGCTTCGTGTTTAAAGAGACCCAGTACTTC. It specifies CASSFVFKETQYF.

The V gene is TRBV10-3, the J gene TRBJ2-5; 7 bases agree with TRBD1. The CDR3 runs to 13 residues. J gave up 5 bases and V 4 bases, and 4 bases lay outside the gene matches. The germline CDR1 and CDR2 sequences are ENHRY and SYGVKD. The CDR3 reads CAISGQGQETQYF. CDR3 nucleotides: TGTGCCATCAGTGGACAGGGACAGGAGACCCAGTACTTC.

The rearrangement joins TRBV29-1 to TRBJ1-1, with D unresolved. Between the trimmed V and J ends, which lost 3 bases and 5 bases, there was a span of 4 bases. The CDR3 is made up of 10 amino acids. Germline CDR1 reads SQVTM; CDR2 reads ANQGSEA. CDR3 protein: CSVEGTEAFF. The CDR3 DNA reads TGCAGCGTTGAGGGAACTGAAGCTTTCTTT.

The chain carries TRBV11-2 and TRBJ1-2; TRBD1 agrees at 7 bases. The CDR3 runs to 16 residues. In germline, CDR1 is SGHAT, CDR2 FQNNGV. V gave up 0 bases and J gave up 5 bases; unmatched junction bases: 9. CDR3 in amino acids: CASSLDLRQGLYGYTF. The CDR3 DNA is TGTGCCAGCAGCTTAGATTTGAGACAGGGCTTATATGGCTACACCTTC.

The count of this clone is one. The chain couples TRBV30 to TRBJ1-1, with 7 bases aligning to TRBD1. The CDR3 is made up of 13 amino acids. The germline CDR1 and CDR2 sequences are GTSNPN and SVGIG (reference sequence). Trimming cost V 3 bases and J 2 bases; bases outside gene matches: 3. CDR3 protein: CAWSGTANTEAFF. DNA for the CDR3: TGTGCCTGGAGCGGGACAGCTAACACTGAAGCTTTCTTT. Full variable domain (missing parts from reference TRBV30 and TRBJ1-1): SQTIHQWPATLVQPVGSPLSLECTVEGTSNPNLYWYRQAAGRGLQLLFYSVGIGQISSEVPQNLSASRPQDRQFILSSKKLLLSDSGFYLCAWSGTANTEAFFGQGTRLTVV.

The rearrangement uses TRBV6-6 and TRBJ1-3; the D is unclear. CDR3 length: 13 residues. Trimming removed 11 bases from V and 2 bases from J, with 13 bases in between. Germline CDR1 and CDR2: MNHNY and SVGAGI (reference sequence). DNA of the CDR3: TGTGCCTCAAAGACAATTGCTGGAAACACCATATATTTT. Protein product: CASKTIAGNTIYF.

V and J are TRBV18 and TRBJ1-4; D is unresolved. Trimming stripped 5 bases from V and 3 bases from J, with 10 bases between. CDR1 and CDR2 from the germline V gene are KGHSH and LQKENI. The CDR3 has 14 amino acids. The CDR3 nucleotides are TGTGCCAGCTCATGGGGTTCAGCTAATGAAAAACTGTTTTTT. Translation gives CASSWGSANEKLFF. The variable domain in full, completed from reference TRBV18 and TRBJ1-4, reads NAGVMQNPRHLVRRRGQEARLRCSPMKGHSHVYWYRQLPEEGLKFMVYLQKENIIDESGMPKERFSAEFPKEGPSILRIQQVVRGDSAAYFCASSWGSANEKLFFGSGTQLSVL.

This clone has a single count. The DNA of the CDR3 is TGTGCCAGCAGCTTAGAGGCTAGCGGTACCTACGAGCAGTACTTC. It is translated as CASSLEASGTYEQYF. V usage is TRBV7-2 and J usage is TRBJ2-7; the match to TRBD2 covers 7 bases. This CDR3 has 15 residues. V lost 1 base to trimming and J lost 2 bases; unmatched junction nucleotides: 5. The germline V gene encodes CDR1 SGHTA and CDR2 FQGNSA.

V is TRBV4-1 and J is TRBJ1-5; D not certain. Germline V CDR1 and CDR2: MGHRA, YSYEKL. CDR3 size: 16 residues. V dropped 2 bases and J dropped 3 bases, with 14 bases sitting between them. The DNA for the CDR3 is TGCGCCAGCAGCCAATTACCGACGGGAAACAATCAGCCCCAGCATTTT. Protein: CASSQLPTGNNQPQHF.

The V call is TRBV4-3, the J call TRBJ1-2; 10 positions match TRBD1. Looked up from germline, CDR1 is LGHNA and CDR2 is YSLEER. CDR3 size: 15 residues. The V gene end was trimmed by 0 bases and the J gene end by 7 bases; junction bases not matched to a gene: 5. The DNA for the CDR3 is TGCGCCAGCAGCCAAGAGGGACAGGGGCGGTTTGGCTACACCTTC. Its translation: CASSQEGQGRFGYTF.

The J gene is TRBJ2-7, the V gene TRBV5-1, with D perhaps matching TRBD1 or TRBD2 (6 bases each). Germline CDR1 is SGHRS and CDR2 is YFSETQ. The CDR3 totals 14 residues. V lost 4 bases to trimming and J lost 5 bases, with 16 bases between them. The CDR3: CASSPSPGADEQYF. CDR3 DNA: TGCGCCAGCAGCCCATCCCCGGGGGCCGACGAGCAGTACTTC.

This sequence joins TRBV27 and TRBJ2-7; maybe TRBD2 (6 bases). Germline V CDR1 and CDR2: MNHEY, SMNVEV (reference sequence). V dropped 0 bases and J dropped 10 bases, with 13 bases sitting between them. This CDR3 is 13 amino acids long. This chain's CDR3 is CASSLSGTWEQYF. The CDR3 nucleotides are TGTGCCAGCAGTTTATCCGGGACTTGGGAACAGTACTTC.